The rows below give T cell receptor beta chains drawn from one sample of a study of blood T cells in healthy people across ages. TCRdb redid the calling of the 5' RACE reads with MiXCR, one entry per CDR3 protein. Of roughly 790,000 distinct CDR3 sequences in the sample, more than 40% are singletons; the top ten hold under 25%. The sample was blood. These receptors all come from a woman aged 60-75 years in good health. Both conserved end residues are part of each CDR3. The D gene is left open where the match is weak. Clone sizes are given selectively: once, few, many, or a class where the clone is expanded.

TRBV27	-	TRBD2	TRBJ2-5	CATAGLGTYEQYF	TGTGCCACCGCGGGACTAGGAACATATGAGCAGTACTTC
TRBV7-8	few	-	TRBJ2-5	CASSLEARGGGQYF	TGTGCCAGCAGCTTAGAGGCCAGGGGAGGTGGGCAGTACTTC
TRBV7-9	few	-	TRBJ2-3	CASRLLLLDTQYF	TGTGCCAGCCGACTACTCCTCTTGGATACGCAGTATTTT
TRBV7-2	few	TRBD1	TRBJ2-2	CASSLDPGQAKNTGELFF	TGTGCCAGCAGCTTAGACCCGGGACAGGCAAAAAACACCGGGGAGCTGTTTTTT
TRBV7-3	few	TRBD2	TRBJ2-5	CASSPSGGYSETQYF	TGTGCCAGCAGCCCGAGCGGGGGATACTCGGAGACCCAGTACTTC
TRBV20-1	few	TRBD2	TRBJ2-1	CSAKPGLASYNEQFF	TGCAGTGCTAAGCCGGGACTAGCTTCCTACAATGAGCAGTTCTTC
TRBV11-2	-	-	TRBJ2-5	CASSLDYYPDGETQYF	TGTGCCAGCAGCTTAGATTACTATCCTGACGGGGAGACCCAGTACTTC
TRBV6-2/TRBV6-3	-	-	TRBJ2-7	CASSYSGLYNYEQYF	TGTGCCAGCAGTTACTCTGGGCTTTACAACTACGAGCAGTACTTC
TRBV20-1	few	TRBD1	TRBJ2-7	CSAGDRTLEQYF	TGCAGTGCTGGGGACAGAACCCTCGAGCAGTACTTC
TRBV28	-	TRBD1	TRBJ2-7	CASSETGAAYYEQYF	TGTGCCAGCAGCGAAACAGGGGCCGCCTACTACGAGCAGTACTTC
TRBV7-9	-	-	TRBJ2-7	CASSSRGVSDYEQYF	TGTGCCAGCAGCTCGAGGGGGGTTTCAGACTACGAGCAGTACTTC
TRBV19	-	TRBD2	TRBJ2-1	CASSIGGRAFYNEQFF	TGTGCCAGTAGTATAGGGGGGAGGGCTTTCTACAATGAGCAGTTCTTC
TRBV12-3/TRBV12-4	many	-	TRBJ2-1	CASSLGLSSYNEQFF	TGTGCCAGCAGTTTAGGGTTAAGCTCCTACAATGAGCAGTTCTTC
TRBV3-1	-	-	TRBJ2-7	CASSQGFSVGYEQYF	TGTGCCAGCAGCCAAGGGTTCAGCGTGGGCTACGAGCAGTACTTC
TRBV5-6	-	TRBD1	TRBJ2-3	CDSSRLTGGGTDTQYF	TGTGACAGCAGCAGGCTGACAGGGGGAGGAACAGATACGCAGTATTTT
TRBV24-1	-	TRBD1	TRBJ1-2	CATSDPGGKSDGYTF	TGTGCCACCAGTGACCCAGGGGGCAAGTCCGATGGCTACACCTTC
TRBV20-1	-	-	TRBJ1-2	CSAWTQGNNYGYTF	TGCAGTGCTTGGACGCAGGGCAATAACTATGGCTACACCTTC
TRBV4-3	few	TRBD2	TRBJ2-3	CASSQAETSGTDTQYF	TGCGCCAGCAGCCAAGCTGAGACTAGCGGCACAGATACGCAGTATTTT
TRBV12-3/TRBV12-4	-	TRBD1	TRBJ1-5	CASSPTGTGGLLRAQHF	TGTGCCAGCAGCCCTACCGGGACAGGGGGCCTCCTTAGAGCCCAGCATTTT
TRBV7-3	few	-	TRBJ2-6	CASSYKSTSGANVLTF	TGTGCCAGCAGCTATAAAAGTACCTCTGGGGCCAACGTCCTGACTTTC
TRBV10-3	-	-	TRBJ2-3	CAIRALATGTETQYF	TGTGCCATTAGGGCGCTAGCCACTGGCACAGAGACGCAGTATTTT
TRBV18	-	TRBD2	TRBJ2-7	CASSAGGNTYEQYF	TGTGCCAGCTCCGCGGGGGGCAATACCTACGAGCAGTACTTC
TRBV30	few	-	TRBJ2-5	CAWSPLQETQYF	TGTGCCTGGAGTCCGCTCCAAGAGACCCAGTACTTC
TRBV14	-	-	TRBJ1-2	CAGSQTTGRVGGYTF	TGTGCCGGCAGTCAAACCACGGGGCGGGTTGGTGGCTACACCTTC
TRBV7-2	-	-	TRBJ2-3	CASSLASSRRFPDTQYF	TGTGCCAGCAGCTTAGCTTCCAGTCGGAGGTTTCCAGATACGCAGTATTTT
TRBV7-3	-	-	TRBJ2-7	CASSLTRTASYNEQYF	TGTGCCAGCAGCTTAACGCGGACAGCCTCCTACAATGAGCAGTACTTC
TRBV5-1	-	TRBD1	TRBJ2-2	CASSWTGRNANTGELFF	TGCGCCAGCAGCTGGACAGGGCGTAATGCGAACACCGGGGAGCTGTTTTTT
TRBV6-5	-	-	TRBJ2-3	CASSNGRADTQYF	TGTGCCAGCAGTAACGGACGGGCAGATACGCAGTATTTT
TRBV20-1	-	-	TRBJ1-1	CSARDGGLLNTEAFF	TGCAGTGCTAGAGATGGAGGACTTTTGAACACTGAAGCTTTCTTT
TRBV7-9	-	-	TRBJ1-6	CASSLGSSHNSPLHF	TGTGCCAGCAGCCTGGGTAGCTCCCATAATTCACCCCTCCACTTT
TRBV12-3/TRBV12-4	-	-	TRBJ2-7	CASSLVWGAPTGYEQYF	TGTGCCAGCAGTTTAGTGTGGGGGGCCCCGACCGGCTACGAGCAGTACTTC
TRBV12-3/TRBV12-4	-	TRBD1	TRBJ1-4	CASSSPGTGNEKLFF	TGTGCCAGCAGTTCCCCCGGGACAGGGAATGAAAAACTGTTTTTT
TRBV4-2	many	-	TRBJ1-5	CASSQVINQPQHF	TGTGCCAGCAGCCAAGTCATTAATCAGCCCCAGCATTTT
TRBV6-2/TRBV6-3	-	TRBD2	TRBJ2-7	CASSPGGAGGYNEQYF	TGTGCCAGCAGCCCAGGAGGGGCGGGAGGGTACAATGAGCAGTACTTC
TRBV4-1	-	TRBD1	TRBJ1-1	CASSRGTGGLNTEAFF	TGCGCCAGCAGCCGCGGGACAGGGGGCTTGAACACTGAAGCTTTCTTT
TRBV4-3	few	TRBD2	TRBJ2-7	CASSQGPGGSYEQYF	TGCGCCAGCAGCCAGGGGCCGGGAGGCTCCTACGAGCAGTACTTC
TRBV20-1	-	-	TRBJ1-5	CSALVRQTRNQPQHF	TGCAGTGCTCTAGTAAGGCAGACCCGCAATCAGCCCCAGCATTTT
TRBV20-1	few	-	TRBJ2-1	CSARDRARARGQFF	TGCAGTGCTAGAGATCGGGCGCGGGCTAGGGGGCAGTTCTTC
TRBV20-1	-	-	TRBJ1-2	CSALGGNYGYTF	TGCAGTGCCCTGGGGGGTAACTATGGCTACACCTTC
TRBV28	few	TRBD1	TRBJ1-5	CASTSGQGGNQPQHF	TGTGCCAGCACTTCCGGACAGGGCGGCAATCAGCCCCAGCATTTT
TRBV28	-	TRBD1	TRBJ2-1	CASSSLTGATYNEQFF	TGTGCCAGCAGTTCCCTGACAGGGGCCACCTACAATGAGCAGTTCTTC
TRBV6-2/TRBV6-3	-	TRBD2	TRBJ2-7	CVSSYSGGGEQYF	TGTGTCAGCAGTTACTCGGGGGGTGGTGAGCAGTACTTC
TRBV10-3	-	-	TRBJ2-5	CAISGGIQETQYF	TGTGCCATCTCAGGGGGGATCCAAGAGACCCAGTACTTC
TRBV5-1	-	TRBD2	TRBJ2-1	CASSWRGGLEQFF	TGCGCCAGCAGCTGGCGGGGGGGCCTTGAGCAGTTCTTC
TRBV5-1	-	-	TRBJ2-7	CASSGETGSSYNEQYF	TGCGCCAGCAGCGGAGAGACAGGTAGCTCCTACAATGAGCAGTACTTC
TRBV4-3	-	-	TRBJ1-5	CTSSQVRGQAQHF	TGCACCAGCAGCCAAGTCCGGGGCCAGGCCCAGCATTTT
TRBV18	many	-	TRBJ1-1	CASSRAWNTEAFF	TGTGCCAGCTCACGCGCATGGAACACTGAAGCTTTCTTT